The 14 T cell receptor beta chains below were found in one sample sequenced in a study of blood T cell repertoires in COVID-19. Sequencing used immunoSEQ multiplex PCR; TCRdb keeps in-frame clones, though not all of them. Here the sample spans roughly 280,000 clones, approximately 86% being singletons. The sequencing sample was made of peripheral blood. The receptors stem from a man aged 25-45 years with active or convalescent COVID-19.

CDR3 in DNA: TGTGCCAGCAGCGAGACTGGGGGGGATGAGCAGTTCTTC. Protein: CASSETGGDEQFF. J is TRBJ2-1 and V is TRBV11-3; 7 bases match TRBD2. The J segment lost 8 bases and the V segment lost 5 bases, leaving 6 bases of the junction unmatched. The CDR3 extends over 13 amino acids. Germline V gene lookup returns CDR1 SGHNT and CDR2 YENEEA. Based on the CDR3 plus reference TRBV11-3 and TRBJ2-1, the full variable domain is EAGVVQSPRYKIIEKKQPVAFWCNPISGHNTLYWYLQNLGQGPELLIRYENEEAVDDSQLPKDRFSAERLKGVDSTLKIQPAELGDSAVYLCASSETGGDEQFFGPGTRLTVL.

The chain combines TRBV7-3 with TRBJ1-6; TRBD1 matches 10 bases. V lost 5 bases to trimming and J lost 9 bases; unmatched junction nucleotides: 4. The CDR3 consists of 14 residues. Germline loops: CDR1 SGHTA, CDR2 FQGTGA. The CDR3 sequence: CASSRGTGASPLHF. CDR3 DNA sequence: TGTGCCAGCAGCCGCGGGACAGGGGCTTCACCCCTCCACTTT.

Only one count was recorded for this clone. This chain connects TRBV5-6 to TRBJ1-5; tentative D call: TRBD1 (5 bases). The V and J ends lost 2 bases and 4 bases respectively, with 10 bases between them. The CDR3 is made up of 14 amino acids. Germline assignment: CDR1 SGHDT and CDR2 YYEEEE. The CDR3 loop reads CASSFGTGNQPQHF. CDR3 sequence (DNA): TGTGCCAGCAGCTTTGGTACAGGTAATCAGCCCCAGCATTTT.

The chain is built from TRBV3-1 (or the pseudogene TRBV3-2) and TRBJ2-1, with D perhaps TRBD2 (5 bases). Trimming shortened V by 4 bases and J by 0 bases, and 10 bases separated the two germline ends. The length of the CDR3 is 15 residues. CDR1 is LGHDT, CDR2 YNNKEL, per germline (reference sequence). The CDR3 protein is CASSRTDRSYNEQFF. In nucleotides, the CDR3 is TGTGCCAGCAGCCGGACTGATCGCTCCTACAATGAGCAGTTCTTC.

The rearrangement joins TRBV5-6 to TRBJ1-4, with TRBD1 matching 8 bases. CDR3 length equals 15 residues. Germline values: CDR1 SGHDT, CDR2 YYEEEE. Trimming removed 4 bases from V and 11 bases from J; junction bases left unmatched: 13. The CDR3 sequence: CASSIDRGVLGKLFF. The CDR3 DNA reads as TGTGCCAGCAGCATCGACAGGGGCGTCCTTGGGAAACTGTTTTTT.

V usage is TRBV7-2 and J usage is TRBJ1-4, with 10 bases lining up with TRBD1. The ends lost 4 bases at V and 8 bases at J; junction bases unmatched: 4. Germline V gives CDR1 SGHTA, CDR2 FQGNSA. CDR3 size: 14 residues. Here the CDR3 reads CASSSRTGGEKLFF. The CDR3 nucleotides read TGTGCCAGCAGCTCTCGGACAGGGGGGGAAAAACTGTTTTTT.

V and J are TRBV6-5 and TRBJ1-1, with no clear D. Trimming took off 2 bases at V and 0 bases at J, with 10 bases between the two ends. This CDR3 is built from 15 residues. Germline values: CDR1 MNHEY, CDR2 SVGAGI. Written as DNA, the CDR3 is TGTGCCAGCAGTTACAACCCAGAACTGAACACTGAAGCTTTCTTT. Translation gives CASSYNPELNTEAFF.

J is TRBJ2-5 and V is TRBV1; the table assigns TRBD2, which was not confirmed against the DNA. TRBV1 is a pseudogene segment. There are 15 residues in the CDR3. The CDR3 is CTSKGPGLAKETQYF. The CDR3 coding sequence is TGCACCAGTAAAGGCCCAGGGCTAGCGAAAGAGACCCAGTACTTC.

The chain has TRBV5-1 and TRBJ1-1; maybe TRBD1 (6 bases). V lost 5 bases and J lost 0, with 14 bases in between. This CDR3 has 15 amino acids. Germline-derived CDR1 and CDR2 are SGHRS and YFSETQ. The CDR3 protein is CASRWGQSMNTEAFF. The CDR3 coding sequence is TGCGCCAGCAGGTGGGGGCAGTCGATGAACACTGAAGCTTTCTTT.

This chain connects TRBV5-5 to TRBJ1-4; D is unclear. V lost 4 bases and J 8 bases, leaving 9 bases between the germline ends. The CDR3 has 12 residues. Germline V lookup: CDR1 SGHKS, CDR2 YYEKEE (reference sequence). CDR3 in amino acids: CASSRDGEKLFF. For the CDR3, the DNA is TGTGCCAGCAGCCGTGACGGGGAAAAACTGTTTTTT.

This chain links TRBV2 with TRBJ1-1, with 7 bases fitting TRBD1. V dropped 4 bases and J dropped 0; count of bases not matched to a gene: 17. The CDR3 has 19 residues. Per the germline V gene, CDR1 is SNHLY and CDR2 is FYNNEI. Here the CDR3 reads CASSAGDSRGGFMNTEAFF. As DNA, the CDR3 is TGTGCCAGCAGTGCCGGGGACAGCCGAGGGGGGTTCATGAACACTGAAGCTTTCTTT.

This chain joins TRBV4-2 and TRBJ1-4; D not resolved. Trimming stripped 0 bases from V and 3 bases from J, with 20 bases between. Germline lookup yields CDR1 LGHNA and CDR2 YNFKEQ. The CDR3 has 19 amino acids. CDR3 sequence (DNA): TGTGCCAGCAGCCAAGATCGAGGGAGGGAGGGATCAGCTAATGAAAAACTGTTTTTT. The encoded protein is CASSQDRGREGSANEKLFF.

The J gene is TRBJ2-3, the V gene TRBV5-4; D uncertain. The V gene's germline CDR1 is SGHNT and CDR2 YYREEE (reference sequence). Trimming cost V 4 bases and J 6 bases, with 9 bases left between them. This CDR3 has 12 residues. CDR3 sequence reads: CASSPNSDTQYF. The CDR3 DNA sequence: TGTGCCAGCAGCCCAAACTCGGATACGCAGTATTTT.

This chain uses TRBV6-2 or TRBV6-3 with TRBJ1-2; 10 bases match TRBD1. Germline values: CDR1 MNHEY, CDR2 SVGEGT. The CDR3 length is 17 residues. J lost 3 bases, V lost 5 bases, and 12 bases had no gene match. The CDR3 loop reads CASSTIHQGQGDYGYTF. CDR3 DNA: TGTGCCAGCAGTACGATCCACCAAGGACAGGGGGACTATGGCTACACCTTC.